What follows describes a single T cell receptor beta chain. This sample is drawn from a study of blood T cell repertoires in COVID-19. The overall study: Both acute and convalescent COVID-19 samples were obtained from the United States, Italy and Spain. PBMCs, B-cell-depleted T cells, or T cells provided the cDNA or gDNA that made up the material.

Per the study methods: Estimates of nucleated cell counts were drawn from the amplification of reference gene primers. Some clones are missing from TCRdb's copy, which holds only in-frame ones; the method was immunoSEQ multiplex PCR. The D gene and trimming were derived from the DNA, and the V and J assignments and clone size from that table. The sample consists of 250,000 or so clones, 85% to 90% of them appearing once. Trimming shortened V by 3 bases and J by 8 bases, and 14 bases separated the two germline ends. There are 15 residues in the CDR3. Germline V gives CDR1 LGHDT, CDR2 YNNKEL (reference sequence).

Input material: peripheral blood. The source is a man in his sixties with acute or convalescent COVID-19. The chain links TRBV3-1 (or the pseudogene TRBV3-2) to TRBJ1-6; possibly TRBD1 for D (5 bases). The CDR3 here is CASSQGSGPDSPLHF. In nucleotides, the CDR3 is TGTGCCAGCAGCCAGGGATCAGGGCCGGATTCACCCCTCCACTTT.